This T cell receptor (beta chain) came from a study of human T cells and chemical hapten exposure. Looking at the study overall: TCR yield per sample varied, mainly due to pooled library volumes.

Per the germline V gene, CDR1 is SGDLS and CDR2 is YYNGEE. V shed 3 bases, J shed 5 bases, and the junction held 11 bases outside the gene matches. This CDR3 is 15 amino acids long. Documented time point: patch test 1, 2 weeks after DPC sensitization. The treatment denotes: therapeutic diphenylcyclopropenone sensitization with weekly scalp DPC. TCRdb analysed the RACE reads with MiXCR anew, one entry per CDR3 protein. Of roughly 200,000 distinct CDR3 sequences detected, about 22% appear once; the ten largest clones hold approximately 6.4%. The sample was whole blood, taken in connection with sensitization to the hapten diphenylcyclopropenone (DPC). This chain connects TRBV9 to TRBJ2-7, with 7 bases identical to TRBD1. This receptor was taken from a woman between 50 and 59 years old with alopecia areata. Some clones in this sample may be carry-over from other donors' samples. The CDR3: CASSGQGRTIDEQYF. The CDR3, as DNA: TGTGCCAGCAGCGGACAGGGACGTACGATTGACGAGCAGTACTTC.